The 11 T cell receptor beta chains below come from one sample, sequenced in a study of blood T cells in healthy people across ages (dated by TCRdb to about 2015). The protocol used for the library was 5' RACE. Sequencing instrument: Illumina HiSeq 2500. A second PCR of about 6 to 11 cycles was performed with a sample-barcoded 5' primer and a J-beta primer mix. TCRdb reprocessing: public reads trimmed at Q25 with fastp, clones called with MiXCR, in-frame beta chains kept. Rows with a matching CDR3 protein are joined into one entry that keeps the most common DNA and genes. In all, the sample holds hundreds of thousands of distinct CDR3 sequences, and 20% to 25% of those were seen once. The ten biggest clones cover more than 8% of the sample. These sequences were also reported in another study, on T cells of mothers and their children.

Sequencing used blood. These receptors all stem from a boy younger than 18 in good health.

This sequence joins TRBV29-1 and TRBJ1-2; 7 nucleotides line up with TRBD1. V gave up 1 base and J gave up 8 bases; unmatched junction bases: 19. CDR3 length: 17 amino acids. From germline, CDR1 is SQVTM and CDR2 ANQGSEA. The CDR3 nucleotides read TGCAGCGTTGAAGGGATGTTGACAGGGATCGCCCCCTTGGGCTACACCTTC. This encodes CSVEGMLTGIAPLGYTF.

The J gene is TRBJ2-1, the V gene TRBV7-2, with TRBD2 identical over 9 bases. The CDR3 contains 14 residues. Trimming cost V 2 bases and J 9 bases; bases outside gene matches: 5. Germline assignment: CDR1 SGHTA and CDR2 FQGNSA. The CDR3 DNA sequence: TGTGCCAGCAGCTTACGGCGGGGGGGCACTGAGCAGTTCTTC. Encoded protein: CASSLRRGGTEQFF. The whole variable domain, filled in from reference TRBV7-2 and TRBJ2-1, reads GAGVSQSPSNKVTEKGKDVELRCDPISGHTALYWYRQSLGQGLEFLIYFQGNSAPDKSGLPSDRFSAERTGGSVSTLTIQRTQQEDSAVYLCASSLRRGGTEQFFGPGTRLTVL.

The chain links TRBV6-2 or TRBV6-3 to TRBJ1-5; D not certain. The ends were cut back, 2 bases at V and 5 bases at J, with 16 bases in the middle. This CDR3 is built from 16 residues. Germline V gene data show CDR1 as MNHEY and CDR2 as SVGEGT. As DNA, the CDR3 is TGTGCCAGCAGTTACCCTGCGCGATTCGCGGATCAGCCCCAGCATTTT. The encoded protein is CASSYPARFADQPQHF.

This clonotype has just a few counts. This chain links TRBV7-2 with TRBJ2-3; D ambiguous. CDR1 SGHTA and CDR2 FQGNSA come from the germline V gene. With 0 bases removed from V and 4 bases from J, the gap between germline ends came to 8 bases. The CDR3 length is 14 residues. DNA of the CDR3: TGTGCCAGCAGCTTAGCGGGAAGTCCAGATACGCAGTATTTT. Protein sequence: CASSLAGSPDTQYF.

The V and J genes are TRBV29-1 and TRBJ2-1; D may match TRBD1 or TRBD2 (5 bases each). Germline loops: CDR1 SQVTM, CDR2 ANQGSEA. There are 13 residues in the CDR3. Trimming cost V 5 bases and J 8 bases, with 16 bases left between them. CDR3 coding DNA: TGCAGCGTTAGGGACGGCGTTCTCCATGAGCAGTTCTTC. Its translation is CSVRDGVLHEQFF.

The chain uses TRBV27 and TRBJ1-2; 10 bases fit TRBD1. The germline V gene has CDR1 MNHEY and CDR2 SMNVEV (reference sequence). Losses at the gene ends were 5 bases for V and 3 bases for J; bases not matched to a gene: 6. The CDR3 is 15 amino acids. CDR3 region: CASSARGTGDYGYTF. DNA of the CDR3: TGTGCCAGCAGTGCGAGGGGGACAGGGGACTATGGCTACACCTTC.

V and J are TRBV28 and TRBJ2-7; 7 bases are a match to TRBD1. This CDR3 region has 14 residues. The germline V gene encodes CDR1 MDHEN and CDR2 SYDVKM. Trimming removed 4 bases from V and 5 bases from J; junction bases left unmatched: 8. The CDR3 reads CASSSIGGTDEQYF. The CDR3 DNA sequence: TGTGCCAGCAGTTCGATAGGGGGCACGGACGAGCAGTACTTC.

This clonotype was detected only a few times. CDR3 in DNA: TGTGCCACCAGTCCGGGATTGGGGAATCAGCCCCAGCATTTT. Encoded protein: CATSPGLGNQPQHF. The chain carries TRBV24-1 and TRBJ1-5, with D hard to call. This CDR3 comprises 14 residues. V gave up 6 bases and J gave up 4 bases, with 12 bases separating them. In germline, CDR1 is KGHDR, CDR2 SFDVKD.

With respect to this clonotype: Germline and junction disagree at one end, which may indicate a read error. The rearrangement links TRBV5-6 to TRBJ1-1, with D possibly being TRBD1 (6 bases). The V gene's germline CDR1 is SGHDT and CDR2 YYEEEE. The length of the CDR3 is 17 residues. The chain's CDR3 is CASNLAPFGGADTEAFF. The CDR3, as DNA: TGTGCCAGCAACTTGGCCCCATTCGGGGGGGCGGACACTGAAGCTTTCTTT. The variable domain in full, with the rest retrieved from reference TRBV5-6 and TRBJ1-1, is DAGVTQSPTHLIKTRGQQVTLRCSPKSGHDTVSWYQQALGQGPQFIFQYYEEEERQRGNFPDRFSGHQFPNYSSELNVNALLLGDSALYLCASNLAPFGGADTEAFFGQGTRLTVV.

This clonotype was detected a few times. The CDR3 spells CATSRVGDSKNIQYF. CDR3 nucleotide sequence: TGTGCCACCAGCAGAGTGGGGGACAGCAAAAACATTCAGTACTTC. The rearrangement links TRBV15 to TRBJ2-4; 7 positions match TRBD1. V was clipped by 1 base and J by 3 bases; unmatched bases: 3. Germline assignment: CDR1 LNHNV and CDR2 YYDKDF (reference sequence). The CDR3 has 15 amino acids.

The chain is built from TRBV20-1 and TRBJ1-4; 8 bases match TRBD1. The V gene end was trimmed by 6 bases and the J gene end by 4 bases; junction bases not matched to a gene: 10. The CDR3 extends over 15 amino acids. Germline values: CDR1 DFQATT, CDR2 SNEGSKA (reference sequence). The CDR3 bases are TGCAGTGCATCGAGAGGACAGGGTATTAATGAAAAACTGTTTTTT. It translates to CSASRGQGINEKLFF.